One sample yielded the 25 T cell receptor beta chains listed below, sequenced in a study of T cell responses to AZD1222 COVID-19 vaccine. TCRdb's copy holds only in-frame clones and misses some; the assay was immunoSEQ multiplex PCR. The repertoire consists of 95,000 to 110,000 clones, with roughly 90% occurring once and the leading ten covering around 8.6%. The specimen comprised peripheral blood, sampled 28 days after the second AZD1222 dose. Receptors were obtained from an adult who received the AZD1222 COVID-19 vaccine.

V gene TRBV19 combines with J gene TRBJ1-6; 7 nucleotides line up with TRBD1. CDR1 and CDR2 from the germline V gene are LNHDA and SQIVND (reference sequence). The V gene end was trimmed by 2 bases and the J gene end by 7 bases; junction bases not matched to a gene: 5. The CDR3 has 15 amino acids. The CDR3 region is CASSISTGTNSPLHF. As DNA, the CDR3 is TGTGCCAGTAGTATATCGACAGGGACCAATTCACCCCTCCACTTT.

J is TRBJ1-5 and V is TRBV2; D remains unclear. The germline gives CDR1 SNHLY, CDR2 FYNNEI. The CDR3 sequence is 14 residues long. Trimming removed 5 bases from V and 2 bases from J, with 10 bases in between. The CDR3 sequence: CASSPWWRNQPQHF. The CDR3, as DNA: TGTGCCAGCAGTCCATGGTGGCGCAATCAGCCCCAGCATTTT. Full variable domain (missing parts from reference TRBV2 and TRBJ1-5): EPEVTQTPSHQVTQMGQEVILRCVPISNHLYFYWYRQILGQKVEFLVSFYNNEISEKSEIFDDQFSVERPDGSNFTLKIRSTKLEDSAMYFCASSPWWRNQPQHFGDGTRLSIL.

The genes are TRBV11-2 and TRBJ2-1, with 8 positions matching TRBD1. Trimming at V came to 3 bases and at J to 8 bases, leaving 12 bases not matched to a gene. Germline-derived CDR1 and CDR2 are SGHAT and FQNNGV. The CDR3 totals 16 residues. Here the CDR3 reads CASSLARTGYSDEQFF. Here the CDR3 DNA reads TGTGCCAGCAGCTTGGCGCGGACAGGGTATAGCGATGAGCAGTTCTTC.

The chain has TRBV2 and TRBJ2-7; a weak D match, TRBD1 (5 bases). Trimming took off 8 bases at V and 1 base at J, with 15 bases between the two ends. The germline CDR1 and CDR2 sequences are SNHLY and FYNNEI. The CDR3 length is 14 residues. CDR3 sequence: CASASGRVSYEQYF. The CDR3 DNA reads as TGTGCCAGCGCCTCGGGCAGGGTGTCCTACGAGCAGTACTTC.

The chain uses TRBV4-2 and TRBJ1-5; no clear D. The CDR3 loop spans 15 amino acids. Trimming left V 4 bases short and J 7 bases short, with 17 bases between. Germline CDR1 and CDR2: LGHNA and YNFKEQ. The CDR3 protein is CASSPTAAADQPQHF. As DNA, the CDR3 is TGTGCCAGCAGCCCAACGGCGGCGGCGGACCAGCCCCAGCATTTT.

The V call is TRBV29-1, the J call TRBJ1-4; D is perhaps TRBD1 (5 bases). Germline lookup yields CDR1 SQVTM and CDR2 ANQGSEA. The CDR3 is 12 residues long. Trimming removed 7 bases from V and 0 bases from J, with 6 bases in between. The CDR3 DNA reads as TGCAGCGGGACAACAACTAATGAAAAACTGTTTTTT. Its translation is CSGTTTNEKLFF.

The chain combines TRBV2 with TRBJ2-7, with D perhaps TRBD1 (6 bases). Between the trimmed V and J ends, which lost 2 bases and 1 base, there was a span of 12 bases. This CDR3 region has 15 residues. The germline gives CDR1 SNHLY, CDR2 FYNNEI. The CDR3 nucleotides are TGTGCCAGCAGTGAACCCGGGACATATTCCTACGAGCAGTACTTC. Amino acid sequence: CASSEPGTYSYEQYF.

This clone has only one observation. The chain is built from TRBV11-3 and TRBJ2-1, with D possibly matching TRBD1 (5 bases). V lost 1 base to trimming and J lost 0 bases, with 7 bases between them. The CDR3 is made up of 15 amino acids. CDR1 and CDR2 from the germline V gene are SGHNT and YENEEA. The CDR3: CASSLGRGSYNEQFF. The CDR3 DNA reads TGTGCCAGCAGCTTAGGAAGGGGCTCCTACAATGAGCAGTTCTTC.

This chain's CDR3 is CASSSTGPGTEAFF. DNA of the CDR3: TGTGCCAGCAGCTCCACCGGTCCGGGGACTGAAGCTTTCTTT. The chain combines TRBV7-9 with TRBJ1-1; D not certain. V dropped 4 bases and J dropped 5 bases, with 14 bases sitting between them. CDR3 length equals 14 residues. Germline CDR1 and CDR2: SEHNR and FQNEAQ (reference sequence).

The V call is TRBV5-8, the J call TRBJ1-6; D is unresolved. The CDR3 loop spans 16 amino acids. V lost 2 bases to trimming and J lost 0 bases, with 9 bases between them. Germline CDR1 is SGHTS and CDR2 is YDEGEE. This chain's CDR3 is CASSFTASSYNSPLHF. Written as DNA, the CDR3 is TGTGCCAGCAGCTTTACAGCCAGCTCCTATAATTCACCCCTCCACTTT.

The chain carries TRBV10-3 and TRBJ1-2; D is unclear. Trimming removed 5 bases from V and 8 bases from J, with 15 bases in between. Germline CDR1 and CDR2: ENHRY and SYGVKD. CDR3 size: 13 residues. In DNA form, the CDR3 reads TGTGCCATCAGTTCAGACCAGGCTGGGGGCTACACCTTC. The encoded protein is CAISSDQAGGYTF.

This sequence joins TRBV7-9 and TRBJ2-7; 8 nucleotides match TRBD2. With 5 bases clipped from V and 5 bases from J, the junction kept 14 bases outside the gene matches. CDR3 length: 16 residues. Germline values: CDR1 SEHNR, CDR2 FQNEAQ (reference sequence). CDR3 sequence (DNA): TGTGCCAGCAGCCTGGGCGGGACTAGAGAAAGGCACGAGCAGTACTTC. Protein sequence: CASSLGGTRERHEQYF.

The chain employs TRBV27 and TRBJ2-5, with 9 bases matching TRBD2. The CDR3 loop spans 14 amino acids. V shed 6 bases, J shed 4 bases, and the junction held 6 bases outside the gene matches. Germline-derived CDR1 and CDR2 are MNHEY and SMNVEV (reference sequence). CDR3 bases: TGTGCCAGCAGCAGTAGCGGGAGTCCAGAGACCCAGTACTTC. Protein product: CASSSSGSPETQYF.

The chain uses TRBV19 and TRBJ1-2; the D gene is possibly TRBD1 (5 bases). CDR3 length equals 15 residues. Per the germline V gene, CDR1 is LNHDA and CDR2 is SQIVND (reference sequence). The germline V and J ends were trimmed by 7 bases and 4 bases, with 19 bases remaining between them. As DNA, the CDR3 is TGTGCCAGTACCATGAGCGGGGCGTCGCCCTATGGCTACACCTTC. Translated: CASTMSGASPYGYTF. Based on the CDR3 plus reference TRBV19 and TRBJ1-2, the full variable domain is DGGITQSPKYLFRKEGQNVTLSCEQNLNHDAMYWYRQDPGQGLRLIYYSQIVNDFQKGDIAEGYSVSREKKESFPLTVTSAQKNPTAFYLCASTMSGASPYGYTFGSGTRLTVV.

The gene calls are TRBV5-1 and TRBJ1-1, with D perhaps matching TRBD1 (5 bases). V was trimmed by 4 bases and J by 4 bases, leaving 17 bases between them. CDR1 is SGHRS, CDR2 YFSETQ, per germline. This CDR3 is built from 15 residues. The CDR3 spells CASSPDRVGGTEAFF. The CDR3 nucleotides read TGCGCCAGCAGCCCGGACCGGGTCGGGGGCACTGAAGCTTTCTTT. Supplemented by reference TRBV5-1 and TRBJ1-1, the full variable domain reads KAGVTQTPRYLIKTRGQQVTLSCSPISGHRSVSWYQQTPGQGLQFLFEYFSETQRNKGNFPGRFSGRQFSNSRSEMNVSTLELGDSALYLCASSPDRVGGTEAFFGQGTRLTVV.

This clone was detected only a few times. The gene calls are TRBV4-1 and TRBJ2-2; no reliable D call. There are 16 residues in the CDR3. Trimming pared 2 bases from V and 5 bases from J, leaving 15 bases between. The germline gives CDR1 MGHRA, CDR2 YSYEKL. CDR3 protein: CASSQWTEDGTGELFF. CDR3 nucleotides: TGCGCCAGCAGCCAATGGACCGAGGATGGAACCGGGGAGCTGTTTTTT.

The genes are TRBV27 and TRBJ2-4, with TRBD1 matching over 7 bases. The CDR3 covers 14 residues. Per germline, CDR1 MNHEY and CDR2 SMNVEV (reference sequence). V lost 5 bases, J lost 8 bases, and 9 bases stayed unmatched. The CDR3 loop is CASSPQGSEDIQYF. The CDR3 nucleotides read TGTGCCAGCAGTCCACAGGGGTCCGAAGACATTCAGTACTTC.

This clone was seen a handful of times. The chain links TRBV2 to TRBJ2-3, with D possibly TRBD2 on 5 matching bases. V lost 7 bases and J 6 bases, leaving 11 bases between the germline ends. The CDR3 has 12 amino acids. Germline CDR1 and CDR2: SNHLY and FYNNEI. This CDR3 is CASTASGDTQYF. The CDR3 region has the DNA TGTGCCAGCACCGCGTCGGGGGATACGCAGTATTTT.

This sequence joins TRBV6-5 and TRBJ2-7; 7 bases are a match to TRBD1. Looked up from germline, CDR1 is MNHEY and CDR2 is SVGAGI. Losses at the gene ends were 8 bases for V and 2 bases for J; bases not matched to a gene: 3. The length of the CDR3 is 12 residues. The CDR3 DNA reads as TGTGCCAGCGGGACAGAGACCTACGAGCAGTACTTC. Encoded protein: CASGTETYEQYF.

The chain uses TRBV24-1 and TRBJ2-3, with 9 bases fitting TRBD1. Germline CDR1 reads KGHDR; CDR2 reads SFDVKD. V shed 12 bases and J 4 bases; nucleotides not matched to a gene: 19. This CDR3 spans 17 amino acids. CDR3 nucleotides: TGTGCCTCCTCCACCGTCCGACAGGGGGGTAAAGCAGATACGCAGTATTTT. This translates into CASSTVRQGGKADTQYF.

The V call is TRBV11-2, the J call TRBJ2-7; possibly TRBD1 or TRBD2 for D (6 bases each). V was clipped by 2 bases and J by 6 bases, with 17 bases between them. The germline V gene has CDR1 SGHAT and CDR2 FQNNGV. The CDR3 has 15 amino acids. The CDR3 DNA reads as TGTGCCAGCAGCTTACGGGGGCGGGGTGCTCGCGAGCAGTACTTC. Residues: CASSLRGRGAREQYF.

The rearrangement uses TRBV12-5 and TRBJ1-2; D gene unclear. Germline loops: CDR1 LGHNT, CDR2 FRNRAP. The CDR3 consists of 17 residues. V shed 7 bases and J shed 3 bases, with 24 bases lying between them. In DNA form, the CDR3 reads TGTGCTAGTGCCGTTATAGTACGGACCCTGGCTGACTATGGCTACACCTTC. Its protein is CASAVIVRTLADYGYTF.

This clone appeared once. The V call is TRBV10-3, the J call TRBJ1-4; 9 bases align to TRBD1. The CDR3 extends over 14 amino acids. V lost 7 bases, J lost 8 bases, and 8 bases stayed unmatched. In germline, CDR1 is ENHRY, CDR2 SYGVKD. In DNA form, the CDR3 reads TGTGCCATCAAACCGGGACAGGGCGGCGAAAAACTGTTTTTT. Its translation: CAIKPGQGGEKLFF.

This chain uses TRBV25-1 with TRBJ2-2; 8 bases are shared with TRBD2. The V and J ends lost 5 bases and 0 bases, in that order; junction bases with no gene match: 2. The CDR3 has 15 amino acids. Looked up from germline, CDR1 is MGHDK and CDR2 is SYGVNS. CDR3 protein: CASSIAGSNTGELFF. In DNA, the CDR3 is TGTGCCAGCAGTATAGCGGGGTCGAACACCGGGGAGCTGTTTTTT.

CDR3 in DNA: TGTGCCAGTAGTCGACTTGCCGGGACAGGGGATGAAAAACTGTTTTTT. Amino acid sequence: CASSRLAGTGDEKLFF. The V call is TRBV19, the J call TRBJ1-4, with TRBD1 matching over 10 bases. Germline V lookup: CDR1 LNHDA, CDR2 SQIVND (reference sequence). The CDR3 is 16 amino acids. Trimming at V came to 5 bases and at J to 6 bases, leaving 9 bases not matched to a gene.